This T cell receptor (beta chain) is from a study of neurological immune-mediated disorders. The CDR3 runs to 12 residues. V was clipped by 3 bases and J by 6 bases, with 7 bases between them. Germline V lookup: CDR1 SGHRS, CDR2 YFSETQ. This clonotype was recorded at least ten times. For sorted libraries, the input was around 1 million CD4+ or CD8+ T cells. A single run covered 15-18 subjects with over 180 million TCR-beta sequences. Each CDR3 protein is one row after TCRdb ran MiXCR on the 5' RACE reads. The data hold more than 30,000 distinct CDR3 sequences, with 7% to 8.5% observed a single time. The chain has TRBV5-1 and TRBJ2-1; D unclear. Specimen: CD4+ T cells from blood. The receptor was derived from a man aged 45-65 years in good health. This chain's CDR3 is CASSWSGNEQFF. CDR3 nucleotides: TGCGCCAGCAGCTGGTCAGGCAATGAGCAGTTCTTC.